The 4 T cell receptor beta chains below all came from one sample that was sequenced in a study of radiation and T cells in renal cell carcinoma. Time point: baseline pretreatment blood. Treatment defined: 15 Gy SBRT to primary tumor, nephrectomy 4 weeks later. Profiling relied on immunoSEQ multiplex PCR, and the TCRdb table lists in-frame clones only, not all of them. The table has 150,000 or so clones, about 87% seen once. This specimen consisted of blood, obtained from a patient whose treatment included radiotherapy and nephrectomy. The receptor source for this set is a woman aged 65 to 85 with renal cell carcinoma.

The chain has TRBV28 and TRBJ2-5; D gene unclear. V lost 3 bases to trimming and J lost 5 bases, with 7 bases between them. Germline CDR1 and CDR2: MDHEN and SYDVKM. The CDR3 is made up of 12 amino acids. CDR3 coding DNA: TGTGCCAGCAGTTTGTATCGCGAGACCCAGTACTTC. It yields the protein CASSLYRETQYF.

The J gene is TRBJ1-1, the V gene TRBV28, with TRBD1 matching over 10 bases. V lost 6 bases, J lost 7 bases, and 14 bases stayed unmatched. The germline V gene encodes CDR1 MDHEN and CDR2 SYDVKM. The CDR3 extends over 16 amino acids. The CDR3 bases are TGTGCCAGCAGACCTTTTACCGGGACAGGGGACGATGAAGCTTTCTTT. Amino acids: CASRPFTGTGDDEAFF.

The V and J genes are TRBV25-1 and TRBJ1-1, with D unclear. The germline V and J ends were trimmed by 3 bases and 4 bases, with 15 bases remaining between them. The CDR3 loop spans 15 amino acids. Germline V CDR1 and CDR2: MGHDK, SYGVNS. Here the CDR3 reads CASSDFSGVGTEAFF. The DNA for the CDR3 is TGTGCCAGCAGTGACTTTAGTGGGGTCGGCACTGAAGCTTTCTTT.

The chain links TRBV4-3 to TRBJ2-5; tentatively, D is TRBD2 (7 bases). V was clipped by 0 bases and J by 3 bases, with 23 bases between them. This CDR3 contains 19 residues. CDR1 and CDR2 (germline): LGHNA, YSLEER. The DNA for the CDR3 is TGCGCCAGCAGCCAAGATTATCGGGGGGCAGGGTCGATAAAAGAGACCCAGTACTTC. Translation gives CASSQDYRGAGSIKETQYF.